This T cell receptor (beta chain) was documented in a study of CD8 T cells in Susac syndrome. V was cut by 7 bases and J by 3 bases, with 15 bases left in between. CDR3 length: 14 amino acids. Germline lookup yields CDR1 MNHEY and CDR2 SVGEGT. TCR beta was sequenced from blood CD8+ and CD4+ T cells. It was with random hexamers that roughly 0.5 to 1 ug RNA was reverse transcribed. TCRdb reprocessed the immunoSEQ multiplex PCR reads via MiXCR and lists one record per CDR3 protein. The top ten clones hold roughly 0.43% of a sample with roughly 100,000 distinct CDR3 sequences, approximately 93% of them seen once.

The source is a human donor with Susac syndrome. The V call is TRBV6-2 or TRBV6-3, the J call TRBJ1-1; the D is unclear. Sequences were obtained from CD8+ T cells from PBMCs. The CDR3 DNA reads TGTGCCAGCAAGGCAGGCGGATACGACACTGAAGCTTTCTTT. This sequence encodes CASKAGGYDTEAFF.